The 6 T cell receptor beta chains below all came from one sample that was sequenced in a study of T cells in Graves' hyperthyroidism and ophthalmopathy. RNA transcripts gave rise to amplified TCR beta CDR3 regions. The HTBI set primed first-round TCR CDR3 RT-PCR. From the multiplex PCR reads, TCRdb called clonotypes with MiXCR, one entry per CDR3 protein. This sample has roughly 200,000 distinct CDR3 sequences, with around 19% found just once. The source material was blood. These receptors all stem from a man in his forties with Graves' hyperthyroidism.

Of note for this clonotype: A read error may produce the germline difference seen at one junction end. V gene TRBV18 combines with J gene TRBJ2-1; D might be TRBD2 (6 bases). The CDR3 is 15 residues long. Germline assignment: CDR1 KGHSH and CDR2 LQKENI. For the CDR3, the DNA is TGTGCCAGCTCACCACTTAGCGGTGACAACAATGAGCAGCTCTTC. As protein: CASSPLSGDNNEQLF. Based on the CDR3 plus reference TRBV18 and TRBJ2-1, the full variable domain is NAGVMQNPRHLVRRRGQEARLRCSPMKGHSHVYWYRQLPEEGLKFMVYLQKENIIDESGMPKERFSAEFPKEGPSILRIQQVVRGDSAAYFCASSPLSGDNNEQLFGPGTRLTVL.

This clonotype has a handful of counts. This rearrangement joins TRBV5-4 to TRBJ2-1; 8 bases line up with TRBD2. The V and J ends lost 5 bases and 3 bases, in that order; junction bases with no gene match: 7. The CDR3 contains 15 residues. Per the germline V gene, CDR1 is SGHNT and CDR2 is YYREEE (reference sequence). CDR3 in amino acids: CASSSGGGHYNEQFF. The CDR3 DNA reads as TGTGCCAGCAGTTCGGGGGGGGGACACTACAATGAGCAGTTCTTC.

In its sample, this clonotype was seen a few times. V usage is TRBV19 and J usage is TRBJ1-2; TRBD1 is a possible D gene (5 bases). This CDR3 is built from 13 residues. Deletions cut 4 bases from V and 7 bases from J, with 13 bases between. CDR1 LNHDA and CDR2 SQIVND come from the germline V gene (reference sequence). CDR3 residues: CASSSGHRSGYTF. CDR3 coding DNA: TGTGCCAGTAGTAGCGGGCACAGGAGTGGCTACACCTTC. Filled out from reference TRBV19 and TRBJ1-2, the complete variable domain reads DGGITQSPKYLFRKEGQNVTLSCEQNLNHDAMYWYRQDPGQGLRLIYYSQIVNDFQKGDIAEGYSVSREKKESFPLTVTSAQKNPTAFYLCASSSGHRSGYTFGSGTRLTVV.

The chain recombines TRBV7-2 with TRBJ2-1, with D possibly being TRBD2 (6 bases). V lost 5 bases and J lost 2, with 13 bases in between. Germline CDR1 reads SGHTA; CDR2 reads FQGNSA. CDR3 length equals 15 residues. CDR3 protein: CASSPGLGTYNEQFF. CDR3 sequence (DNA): TGTGCCAGCAGCCCGGGACTTGGGACCTACAATGAGCAGTTCTTC.

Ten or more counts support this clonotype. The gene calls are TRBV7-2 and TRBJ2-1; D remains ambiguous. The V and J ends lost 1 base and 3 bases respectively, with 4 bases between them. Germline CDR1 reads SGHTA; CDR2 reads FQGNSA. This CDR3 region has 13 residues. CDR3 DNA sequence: TGTGCCAGCAGCTTAGTCCGCTACAATGAGCAGTTCTTC. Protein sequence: CASSLVRYNEQFF.

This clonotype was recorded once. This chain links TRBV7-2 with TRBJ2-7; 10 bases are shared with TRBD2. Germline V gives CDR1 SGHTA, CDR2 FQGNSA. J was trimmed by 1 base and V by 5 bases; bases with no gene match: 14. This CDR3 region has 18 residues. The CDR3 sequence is CASSLIGVAGGISYEQYF. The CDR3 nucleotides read TGTGCCAGCAGCCTAATTGGGGTAGCGGGGGGCATATCCTACGAGCAGTACTTC.